Each of the 16 T cell receptor beta chains below was sequenced from the same sample in a study of identical twins. One entry per CDR3 protein, called by TCRdb with MiXCR from the 5' RACE reads. Of a few hundred thousand distinct CDR3 sequences listed, 14% are singletons. The data were also submitted as part of a second study, on yellow fever vaccine responses in identical twins.

The sequencing input was CD4+ T cells sorted from blood. These receptors were obtained from a woman aged 18-29 years in good health.

The rearrangement uses TRBV5-1 and TRBJ2-1; 8 bases are a match to TRBD2. CDR1 SGHRS and CDR2 YFSETQ come from the germline V gene. Trimming removed 4 bases from V and 2 bases from J; junction bases left unmatched: 11. This CDR3 has 17 amino acids. CDR3 loop: CASSPGMTSVTYNEQFF. In DNA form, the CDR3 reads TGCGCCAGCAGCCCTGGGATGACTAGCGTGACCTACAATGAGCAGTTCTTC.

Here the CDR3 reads CASSSSLANTQYF. CDR3 bases: TGTGCCAGCAGCTCTTCACTAGCAAATACGCAGTATTTT. The J gene is TRBJ2-3, the V gene TRBV7-9; the D gene is possibly TRBD2 (6 bases). Germline values: CDR1 SEHNR, CDR2 FQNEAQ (reference sequence). The CDR3 has 13 residues. Trimming took 4 bases from V and 7 from J, leaving 12 bases between them.

The J gene is TRBJ1-1, the V gene TRBV29-1; 11 positions match TRBD1. The ends lost 7 bases at V and 5 bases at J; junction bases unmatched: 9. Germline CDR1 SQVTM, CDR2 ANQGSEA. The CDR3 is 14 residues long. Here the CDR3 DNA reads TGCAGCGGCCGAGGGGACAGGGGGTTTACTGAAGCTTTCTTT. Protein product: CSGRGDRGFTEAFF.

The CDR3 reads CASSLLFLADPTDTQYF. The CDR3 DNA is TGTGCCAGCAGTTTACTATTCCTAGCGGACCCCACAGATACGCAGTATTTT. The chain combines TRBV27 with TRBJ2-3, with TRBD2 identical over 7 bases. Germline assignment: CDR1 MNHEY and CDR2 SMNVEV (reference sequence). V was clipped by 2 bases and J by 2 bases; unmatched bases: 10. The CDR3 runs 17 residues.

At least ten counts were recorded for this clonotype. The V call is TRBV29-1, the J call TRBJ2-7; 10 bases agree with TRBD1. J gave up 12 bases and V 6 bases, and 17 bases lay outside the gene matches. This CDR3 is 14 amino acids long. Germline V gene lookup returns CDR1 SQVTM and CDR2 ANQGSEA. The CDR3 reads CSVSKGTGDTQRYF. The CDR3 DNA is TGCAGCGTATCGAAGGGGACAGGGGACACTCAGCGGTACTTC.

This clonotype occurred a few times. This rearrangement joins TRBV20-1 to TRBJ2-7; 7 bases map to TRBD2. Germline V gives CDR1 DFQATT, CDR2 SNEGSKA (reference sequence). This CDR3 has 15 amino acids. The ends lost 1 base at V and 6 bases at J; junction bases unmatched: 12. CDR3 amino acids: CSARVFGTSDIEQYF. Written as DNA, the CDR3 is TGCAGTGCTAGAGTATTCGGAACTAGCGACATCGAGCAGTACTTC.

At least ten counts were recorded for this clonotype. The chain employs TRBV12-3 or TRBV12-4 and TRBJ1-2, with a weak D call TRBD1 (5 bases). The CDR3 extends over 12 amino acids. Trimming pared 3 bases from V and 7 bases from J, leaving 9 bases between. CDR3 in amino acids: CASSFPGSGYTF. The CDR3 nucleotides are TGTGCCAGCAGTTTTCCAGGGTCTGGCTACACCTTC.

This clonotype was counted at least ten times. The chain links TRBV6-2 or TRBV6-3 to TRBJ2-1, with 8 bases identical to TRBD2. There are 18 residues in the CDR3. V lost 3 bases to trimming and J lost 10 bases; unmatched junction nucleotides: 20. Germline V gives CDR1 MNHEY, CDR2 SVGEGT. DNA of the CDR3: TGTGCCAGCAGTTATCTCCCTCCCGGAGCGGGGGTGGTTAGGGAGCAGTTCTTC. Protein sequence: CASSYLPPGAGVVREQFF.

V is TRBV20-1 and J is TRBJ2-7; weak D call: TRBD1 (6 bases). CDR1 and CDR2 from the germline V gene are DFQATT and SNEGSKA (reference sequence). V was cut by 3 bases and J by 3 bases, with 18 bases left in between. The CDR3 consists of 15 residues. CDR3 loop: CSARIPGTPNYEQYF. CDR3 nucleotide sequence: TGCAGTGCTAGGATACCCGGGACACCGAACTACGAGCAGTACTTC.

CDR3 nucleotide sequence: TGTGCCATCAGAGAGGCAGCGGGAGGCACAGATACGCAGTATTTT. As protein: CAIREAAGGTDTQYF. This chain uses TRBV10-3 with TRBJ2-3; 8 bases match TRBD2. The CDR3 totals 15 residues. Trimming removed 6 bases from V and 1 base from J; junction bases left unmatched: 6. Germline V gene sequence: CDR1 ENHRY, CDR2 SYGVKD.

The chain's CDR3 is CSASYGVRGQFF. Written as DNA, the CDR3 is TGCAGTGCTAGCTATGGGGTACGGGGGCAGTTCTTC. The V call is TRBV20-1, the J call TRBJ2-1; D may be TRBD2 (5 bases). CDR1 DFQATT and CDR2 SNEGSKA come from the germline V gene (reference sequence). This CDR3 contains 12 residues. Trimming left V 3 bases short and J 12 bases short, with 15 bases between.

This clonotype has only a few counts. The chain is built from TRBV5-1 and TRBJ1-3; 7 bases match TRBD1. Germline trimming cut 3 bases from V and 2 bases from J; bases unmatched to any gene: 5. Germline V CDR1 and CDR2: SGHRS, YFSETQ. This CDR3 has 15 residues. Here the CDR3 DNA reads TGCGCCAGCAGCTATACAGGGGAGGCTGGAAACACCATATATTTT. Residues: CASSYTGEAGNTIYF.

This clonotype turned up a few times. V gene TRBV28 combines with J gene TRBJ1-2; TRBD1 is a possible D gene (5 bases). Germline V CDR1 and CDR2: MDHEN, SYDVKM. This CDR3 spans 16 amino acids. V lost 5 bases to trimming and J lost 3 bases, with 19 bases between them. CDR3 DNA sequence: TGTGCCAGCAGTCCGATTCGGGTAGGGGTTGACTATGGCTACACCTTC. Amino acid sequence: CASSPIRVGVDYGYTF.

This clonotype was picked up one time. This chain links TRBV12-3 or TRBV12-4 with TRBJ2-3; D call uncertain. Between the trimmed V and J ends, which lost 5 bases and 0 bases, there was a span of 12 bases. The CDR3 runs to 15 residues. The CDR3 bases are TGTGCCAGCAGTCTGTTGACGGCTAGCACAGATACGCAGTATTTT. It specifies CASSLLTASTDTQYF.

The rearrangement uses TRBV2 and TRBJ2-3; TRBD1 matches at 9 bases. The CDR3 has 15 amino acids. Germline lookup yields CDR1 SNHLY and CDR2 FYNNEI. The junction had 5 bases not matched to a gene; V was cut back by 5 bases and J by 2 bases. The CDR3 region is CASSRDREVTDTQYF. The CDR3 nucleotides are TGTGCCAGCAGTCGGGACAGGGAGGTCACAGATACGCAGTATTTT.

A few counts support this clonotype. CDR3 DNA: TGTGCCAGCTCACCACAGGGGCAAGAGACCCAGTACTTC. This gives the protein CASSPQGQETQYF. The J gene is TRBJ2-5, the V gene TRBV18, with D possibly matching TRBD1 (5 bases). The CDR3 has 13 amino acids. CDR1 and CDR2 (germline): KGHSH, LQKENI. V was pared by 1 base and J by 2 bases, with 5 bases between.